The clone carrying this T cell receptor beta chain was seen repeatedly, ten times or more. Its specificity is not known. Unique molecular identifiers were affixed to single, distinct cDNA molecules. MiXCR, applied by TCRdb to the 5' RACE reads, yields one record per CDR3 protein. There are fewer than 80,000 distinct CDR3 sequences in the sample; 3.5% to 6% occur only once, and roughly 3.9% lies in the top ten. This sample is part of a study of early T cells in non-severe SARS-CoV-2 infection. Overall study context: Sequencing input comprised bulk RNA from unsorted whole blood; chain pairing was not available. General observations from the study: Missing private and CD4 specificities, VDJdb matching favored anti-spike CD8 responses.

The V gene lost 3 bases and the J gene lost 2 bases, with 4 bases spanning the gap. CDR1 is KGHSH and CDR2 is LQKENI in the germline V gene. The CDR3 length is 12 residues. The receptor's source is an adult who was a healthcare worker with PCR-confirmed SARS-CoV-2 infection or an uninfected control (not recorded which). The donor label of this sample is uncertain. The chain couples TRBV18 to TRBJ2-5; D uncertain. The sequencing here drew on whole blood, taken at baseline. The CDR3 sequence: CASSPRQETQYF. CDR3 DNA sequence: TGTGCCAGCTCACCGAGGCAAGAGACCCAGTACTTC.